This TCR beta chain was retrieved from a study of blood T cell repertoires in COVID-19. Looking at the study overall: T cells, B-cell-depleted T cells, or PBMCs supplied cDNA or gDNA.

CDR3 length: 17 amino acids. Trimming removed 2 bases from V and 1 base from J; junction bases left unmatched: 4. From germline, CDR1 is KGHDR and CDR2 SFDVKD. In the authors' workflow: Scientists estimated how many nucleated cells there were by amplifying reference gene primers. Some clones are missing from TCRdb's copy, which holds only in-frame ones; the method was immunoSEQ multiplex PCR. The DNA gave D and trimming, while V, J and clone size come from that table. The table records about 300,000 clones, about nine tenths of them present only once. Sequences were obtained from peripheral blood. The genes are TRBV24-1 and TRBJ2-5; 12 nucleotides match TRBD2. This clonotype was sampled from a woman aged 45-59 years with COVID-19, enrolled during active disease. Written as DNA, the CDR3 is TGTGCCACCAGTGATTCAAAGGGACTAGCGGGCCAAGAGACCCAGTACTTC. This sequence encodes CATSDSKGLAGQETQYF.